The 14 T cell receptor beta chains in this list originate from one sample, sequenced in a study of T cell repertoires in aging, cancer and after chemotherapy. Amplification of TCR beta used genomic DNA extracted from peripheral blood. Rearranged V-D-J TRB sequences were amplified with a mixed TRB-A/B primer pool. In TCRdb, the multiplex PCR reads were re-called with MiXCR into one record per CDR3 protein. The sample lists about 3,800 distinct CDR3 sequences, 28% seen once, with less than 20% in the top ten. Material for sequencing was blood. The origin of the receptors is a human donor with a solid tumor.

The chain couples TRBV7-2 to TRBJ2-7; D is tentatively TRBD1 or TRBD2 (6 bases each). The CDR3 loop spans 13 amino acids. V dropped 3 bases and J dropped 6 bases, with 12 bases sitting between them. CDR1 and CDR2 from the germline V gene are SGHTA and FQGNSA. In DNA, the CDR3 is TGTGCCAGCAGCTTCGGGGGCTCGGGCGAGCAGTACTTC. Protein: CASSFGGSGEQYF.

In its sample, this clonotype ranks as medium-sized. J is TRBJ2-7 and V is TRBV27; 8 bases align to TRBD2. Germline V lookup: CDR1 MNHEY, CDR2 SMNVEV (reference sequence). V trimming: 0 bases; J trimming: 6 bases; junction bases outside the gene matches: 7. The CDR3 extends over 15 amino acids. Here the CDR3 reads CASSLSTAGGGEQYF. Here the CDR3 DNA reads TGTGCCAGCAGTTTATCGACCGCGGGGGGAGGCGAGCAGTACTTC.

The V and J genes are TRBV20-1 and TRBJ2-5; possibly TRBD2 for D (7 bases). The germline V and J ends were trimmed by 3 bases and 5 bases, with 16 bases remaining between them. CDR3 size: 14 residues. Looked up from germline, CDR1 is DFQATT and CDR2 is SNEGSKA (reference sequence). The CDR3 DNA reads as TGCAGTGCTAGGACTAAAGGGGGGGTGGAGACCCAGTACTTC. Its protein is CSARTKGGVETQYF.

CDR3 bases: TGCAGTGCTGTACCGGGACAGCTCTCCTATGGCTACACCTTC. Translating gives CSAVPGQLSYGYTF. J is TRBJ1-2 and V is TRBV20-1, with TRBD1 identical over 7 bases. The trim removed 5 bases at V and 4 bases at J, leaving 10 bases unmatched. Germline values: CDR1 DFQATT, CDR2 SNEGSKA (reference sequence). The length of the CDR3 is 14 residues.

CDR3 nucleotide sequence: TGTGCCAGCAGTTCCGGGACAGGGAGTGAGGCTTTCTTT. This translates into CASSSGTGSEAFF. The chain has TRBV6-2 or TRBV6-3 and TRBJ1-1; 9 bases match TRBD1. Germline V gene lookup returns CDR1 MNHEY and CDR2 SVGEGT. The V segment lost 4 bases and the J segment 11 bases; nucleotides outside the gene matches: 8. There are 13 residues in the CDR3.

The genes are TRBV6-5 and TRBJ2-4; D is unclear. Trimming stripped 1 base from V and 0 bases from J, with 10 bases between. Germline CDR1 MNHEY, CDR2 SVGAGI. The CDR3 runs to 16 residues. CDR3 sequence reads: CASSYLQKQAKNIQYF. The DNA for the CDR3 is TGTGCCAGCAGTTACTTGCAGAAACAAGCCAAAAACATTCAGTACTTC.

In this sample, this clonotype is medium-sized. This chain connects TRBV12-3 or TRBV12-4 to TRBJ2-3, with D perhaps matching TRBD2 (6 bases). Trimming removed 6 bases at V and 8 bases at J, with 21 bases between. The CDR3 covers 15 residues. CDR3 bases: TGTGCCAGCAGAGTGTTGGTCGGGAGCGAGGGTACGCAGTATTTT. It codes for CASRVLVGSEGTQYF.

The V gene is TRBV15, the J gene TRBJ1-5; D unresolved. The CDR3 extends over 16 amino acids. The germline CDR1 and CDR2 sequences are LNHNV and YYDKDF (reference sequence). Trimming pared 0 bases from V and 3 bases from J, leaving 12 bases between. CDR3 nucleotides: TGTGCCACCAGCAGAGATCAGACGAACTTCAATCAGCCCCAGCATTTT. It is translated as CATSRDQTNFNQPQHF.

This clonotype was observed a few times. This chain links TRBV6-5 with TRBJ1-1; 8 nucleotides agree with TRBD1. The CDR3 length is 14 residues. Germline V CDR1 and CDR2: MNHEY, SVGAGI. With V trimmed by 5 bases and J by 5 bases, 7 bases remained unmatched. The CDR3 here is CASSPDRGVTEAFF. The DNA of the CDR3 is TGTGCCAGCAGTCCCGACAGGGGTGTGACTGAAGCTTTCTTT.

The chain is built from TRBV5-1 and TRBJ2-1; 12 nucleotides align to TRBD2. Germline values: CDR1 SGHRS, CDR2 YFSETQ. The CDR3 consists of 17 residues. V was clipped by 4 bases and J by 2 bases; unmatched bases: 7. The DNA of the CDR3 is TGCGCCAGCAGCGCCTACACTAGCGGGGGGACCTACAATGAGCAGTTCTTC. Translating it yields CASSAYTSGGTYNEQFF.

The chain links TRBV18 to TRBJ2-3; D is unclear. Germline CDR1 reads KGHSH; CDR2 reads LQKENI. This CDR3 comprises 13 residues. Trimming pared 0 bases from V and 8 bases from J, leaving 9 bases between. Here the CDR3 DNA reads TGTGCCAGCTCACCACCGACCCGGCCTACGCAGTATTTT. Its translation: CASSPPTRPTQYF.

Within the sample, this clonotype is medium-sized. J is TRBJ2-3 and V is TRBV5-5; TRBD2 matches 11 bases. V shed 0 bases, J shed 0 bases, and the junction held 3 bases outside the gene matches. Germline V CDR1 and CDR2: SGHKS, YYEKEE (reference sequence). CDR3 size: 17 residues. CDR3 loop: CASSLGIAGGSTDTQYF. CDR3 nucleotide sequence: TGTGCCAGCAGCTTGGGGATAGCGGGGGGGAGCACAGATACGCAGTATTTT.

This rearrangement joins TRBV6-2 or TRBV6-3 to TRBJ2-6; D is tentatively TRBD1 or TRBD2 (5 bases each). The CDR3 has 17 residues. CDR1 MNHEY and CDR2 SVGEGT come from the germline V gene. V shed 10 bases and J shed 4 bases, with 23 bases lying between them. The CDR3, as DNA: TGTGCCACCAATACCCCTGAAAATGGGGACGGGGCCAACGTCCTGACTTTC. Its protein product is CATNTPENGDGANVLTF.

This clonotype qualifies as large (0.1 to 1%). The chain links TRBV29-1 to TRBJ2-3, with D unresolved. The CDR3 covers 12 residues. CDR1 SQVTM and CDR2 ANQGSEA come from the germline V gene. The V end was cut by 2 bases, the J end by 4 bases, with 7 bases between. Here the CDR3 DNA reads TGCAGCGTTGAAAAAGTGGCAGATACGCAGTATTTT. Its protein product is CSVEKVADTQYF.